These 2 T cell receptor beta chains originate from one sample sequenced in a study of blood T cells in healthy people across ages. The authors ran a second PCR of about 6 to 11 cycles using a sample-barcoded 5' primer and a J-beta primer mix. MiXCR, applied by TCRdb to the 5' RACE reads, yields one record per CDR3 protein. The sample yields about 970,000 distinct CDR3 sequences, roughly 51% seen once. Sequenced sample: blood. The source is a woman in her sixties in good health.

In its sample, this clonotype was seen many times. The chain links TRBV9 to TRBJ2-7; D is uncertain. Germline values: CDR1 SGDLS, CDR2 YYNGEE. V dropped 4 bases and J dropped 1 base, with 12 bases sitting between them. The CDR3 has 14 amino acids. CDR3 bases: TGTGCCAGCAGCACTACTTGGGTGTCCTACGAGCAGTACTTC. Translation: CASSTTWVSYEQYF.

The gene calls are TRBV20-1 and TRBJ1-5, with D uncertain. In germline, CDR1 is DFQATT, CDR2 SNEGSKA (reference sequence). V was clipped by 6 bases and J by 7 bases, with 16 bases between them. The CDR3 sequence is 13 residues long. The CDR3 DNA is TGCAGTGCCATTAGGGAGTCGAGGCAGCCCCAGCATTTT. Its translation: CSAIRESRQPQHF.